Listed here are 10 T cell receptor beta chains from one sample, sequenced in a study of shared clonotypes between healthy human individuals. Measured with immunoSEQ multiplex PCR; TCRdb has only the in-frame clones, and not every one. The sample lists about 1.5 million clones, over 95% occurring once. Sequencing was carried out using naive CD4+ T cells sorted from blood. Regarding subset: CD45RA+ positively selected. These receptors originate from a man under 40 in good health.

For this clone: In the same sample, other DNA sequences code for this CDR3. The chain joins TRBV18 to TRBJ2-7; no clear D gene. The CDR3 is 12 residues long. Trimming took off 3 bases at V and 4 bases at J, with 7 bases between the two ends. Germline V gene data show CDR1 as KGHSH and CDR2 as LQKENI. CDR3 DNA: TGTGCCAGCTCACCCCCCTCATACGAGCAGTACTTC. This gives the protein CASSPPSYEQYF.

V usage is TRBV5-6 and J usage is TRBJ1-5; D is undetermined. The CDR3 has 15 amino acids. Germline V gene lookup returns CDR1 SGHDT and CDR2 YYEEEE. Deletions cut 3 bases from V and 1 base from J, with 11 bases between. The CDR3 protein is CASSSTPRSNQPQHF. CDR3 nucleotide sequence: TGTGCCAGCAGCTCCACTCCTCGCAGCAATCAGCCCCAGCATTTT.

The V gene is TRBV5-4, the J gene TRBJ2-5; 7 bases line up with TRBD2. The CDR3 runs 14 residues. V dropped 1 base and J dropped 6; count of bases not matched to a gene: 6. Germline V gene data show CDR1 as SGHNT and CDR2 as YYREEE (reference sequence). CDR3 bases: TGTGCCAGCAGCTTGTCTGGGGGGGGACAGACCCAGTACTTC. Its translation: CASSLSGGGQTQYF.

This rearrangement joins TRBV7-9 to TRBJ1-1; unclear D gene. CDR1 and CDR2 (germline): SEHNR, FQNEAQ (reference sequence). The CDR3 extends over 15 amino acids. V gave up 1 base and J gave up 4 bases, with 13 bases separating them. This chain's CDR3 is CASSLGGATGTEAFF. The CDR3 nucleotides are TGTGCCAGCAGCTTAGGAGGTGCCACCGGCACTGAAGCTTTCTTT.

The chain uses TRBV5-5 and TRBJ1-2; TRBD1 might be the D (5 bases). V was trimmed by 3 bases and J by 3 bases, leaving 12 bases between them. Germline lookup yields CDR1 SGHKS and CDR2 YYEKEE (reference sequence). There are 14 residues in the CDR3. CDR3 loop: CASSSDIVDYGYTF. Written as DNA, the CDR3 is TGTGCCAGCAGCTCGGACATCGTGGACTATGGCTACACCTTC.

This chain links TRBV28 with TRBJ2-7; the match to TRBD2 covers 9 bases. The ends lost 6 bases at V and 5 bases at J; junction bases unmatched: 11. The germline V gene encodes CDR1 MDHEN and CDR2 SYDVKM. There are 15 residues in the CDR3. CDR3 coding DNA: TGTGCCAGCAGGCTAAGCCCGGGACTAGCTGACGAGCAGTACTTC. Protein: CASRLSPGLADEQYF. Combining the CDR3 with reference TRBV28 and TRBJ2-7 gives the whole variable domain DVKVTQSSRYLVKRTGEKVFLECVQDMDHENMFWYRQDPGLGLRLIYFSYDVKMKEKGDIPEGYSVSREKKERFSLILESASTNQTSMYLCASRLSPGLADEQYFGPGTRLTVT.

The V call is TRBV10-3, the J call TRBJ2-7; 7 bases are shared with TRBD2. This CDR3 has 14 residues. V shed 1 base, J shed 5 bases, and the junction held 5 bases outside the gene matches. Germline CDR1 reads ENHRY; CDR2 reads SYGVKD. The CDR3 spells CAISEFRGSNEQYF. CDR3 DNA: TGTGCCATCAGTGAGTTTCGCGGGAGCAACGAGCAGTACTTC.

Only one count was recorded for this clone. The chain combines TRBV7-3 with TRBJ2-7, with no clear D. This CDR3 is built from 17 residues. V was pared by 1 base and J by 3 bases, with 19 bases between. The V gene's germline CDR1 is SGHTA and CDR2 FQGTGA. The CDR3 region is CASSLSRTPGIIYEQYF. CDR3 bases: TGTGCCAGCAGCTTAAGTCGAACCCCAGGTATCATCTACGAGCAGTACTTC.

As regards this clone: Other nucleotide sequences in the sample specify the same CDR3. The chain uses TRBV29-1 and TRBJ1-2; 9 nucleotides line up with TRBD1. CDR1 SQVTM and CDR2 ANQGSEA come from the germline V gene. Losses at the gene ends were 6 bases for V and 7 bases for J; bases not matched to a gene: 3. CDR3 length: 11 residues. The CDR3 loop reads CSVTGGSGYTF. DNA of the CDR3: TGCAGCGTCACAGGGGGCAGTGGCTACACCTTC.

About this clone: Distinct nucleotide sequences in the sample also encode this CDR3. The genes are TRBV18 and TRBJ2-2; the D is unclear. Germline V gene lookup returns CDR1 KGHSH and CDR2 LQKENI. Trimming shortened V by 3 bases and J by 6 bases, and 8 bases separated the two germline ends. This CDR3 is built from 13 residues. The CDR3 DNA sequence: TGTGCCAGCTCACCTTTGGGCTCCGGGGAGCTGTTTTTT. This codes for CASSPLGSGELFF.